This TCR beta chain was sequenced during a study of blood T cell repertoires in COVID-19. Study-wide background: Acute-phase and convalescent COVID-19 samples originated in the United States, Italy and Spain. Sample material is recorded as cDNA or gDNA derived from T cells, B-cell-depleted T cells, or PBMCs.

As processed by the authors: Reference gene primers were amplified, and this amplification served to estimate nucleated cell counts. The data were produced by immunoSEQ multiplex PCR, yet TCRdb's version contains in-frame clones alone and is incomplete. V and J calls and clone size are as listed in that table; D and trimming were resolved from the DNA. The top ten clones hold around 10% of a sample with about 120,000 clones, approximately 85% of them seen once. Sequencing was done on a sample of peripheral blood. The source is a human donor in a cohort sampled during active COVID-19.

CDR3 protein: CASAGGNSYNEQFF. CDR3 DNA: TGTGCCAGCGCCGGGGGTAACTCCTACAATGAGCAGTTCTTC. The chain joins TRBV6-5 to TRBJ2-1, with a possible D match to TRBD2 (6 bases). Germline CDR1 and CDR2: MNHEY and SVGAGI. CDR3 length: 14 amino acids. The V end lost 8 bases, the J end lost 0 bases, and 11 bases lay between the germline ends.